This T cell receptor (beta chain) came from a study of blood T cells in healthy people across ages. About the study: Per two T cells, about one barcoded beta molecule was captured through template switching. Study-wide findings and caveats: Per million T cells, TCR beta diversity dropped roughly linearly as age increased. Unsorted PBMCs prevented conclusive naive versus antigen-experienced comparison.

A second PCR of about 6 to 11 cycles used a sample-barcoded 5' primer and a J-beta primer mix. Every individual sample yielded 2.5 million or more paired-end reads (each containing CDR3). TCRdb re-called the 5' RACE reads with MiXCR, one entry per CDR3 protein. The table includes 870,000 or so distinct CDR3 sequences, less than 35% detected once. To note about this clonotype: Its antigen is not identified.

The sequencing input was blood. The TCR sequence derives from a woman of 80 years or more in good health.

CDR3 loop: CASIAQGTQYF. The CDR3 DNA reads as TGTGCCAGCATCGCCCAGGGTACGCAGTATTTT. V gene TRBV6-5 combines with J gene TRBJ2-3; D is perhaps TRBD1 (5 bases). Germline V gene data show CDR1 as MNHEY and CDR2 as SVGAGI. The CDR3 is made up of 11 amino acids. The V end lost 7 bases, the J end lost 8 bases, and 10 bases lay between the germline ends.